The clone carrying this T cell receptor (beta chain) occurred a few times. Its antigen remains unknown. Each CDR3 protein gets one entry after TCRdb re-called the 5' RACE reads with MiXCR. The sample has some 840,000 distinct CDR3 sequences, over 9.5% seen once; the top ten hold about 0.49%. The V gene's germline CDR1 is SGHVS and CDR2 FNYEAQ. V was pared by 6 bases and J by 0 bases, with 10 bases of the junction left unmatched. The length of the CDR3 is 18 residues. The sample comes from a study of CD8 T cells in ankylosing spondylitis. Study observations and caveats: It appeared that ankylosing spondylitis blood was characterized by a TCR beta motif of under ten highly homologous variants.

The V and J genes are TRBV7-6 and TRBJ2-3; 12 nucleotides align to TRBD2. Sequenced input: blood, either unsorted or a sorted T cell fraction (not recorded which). The TCR originated in a male donor with ankylosing spondylitis. CDR3 protein: CASRIGLAGFLSTDTQYF. The CDR3 DNA follows: TGTGCCAGCAGGATAGGACTAGCGGGGTTCCTTAGCACAGATACGCAGTATTTT.